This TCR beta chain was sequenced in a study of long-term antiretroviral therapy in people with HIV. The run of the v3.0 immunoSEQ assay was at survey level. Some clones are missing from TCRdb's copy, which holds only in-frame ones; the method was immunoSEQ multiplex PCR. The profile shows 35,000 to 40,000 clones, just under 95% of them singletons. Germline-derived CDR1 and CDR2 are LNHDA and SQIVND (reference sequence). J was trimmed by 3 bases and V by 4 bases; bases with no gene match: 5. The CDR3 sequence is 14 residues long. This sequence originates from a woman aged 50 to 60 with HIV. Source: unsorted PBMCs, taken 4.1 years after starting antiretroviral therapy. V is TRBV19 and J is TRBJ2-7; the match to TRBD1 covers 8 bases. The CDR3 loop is CASSTRTGNYEQYF. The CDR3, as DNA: TGTGCCAGTAGTACAAGGACAGGGAACTACGAGCAGTACTTC.